The 9 T cell receptor beta chains given below trace back to one sample, sequenced in a study of blood T cell repertoires in COVID-19. Data came from immunoSEQ multiplex PCR; TCRdb stores just in-frame clones and leaves some out. The table lists 200,000 to 300,000 clones, about four fifths of them singletons. Material: peripheral blood. These receptors were taken from a woman of 80 years or more with COVID-19, enrolled during active disease.

This clone appeared a single time. The V and J genes are TRBV30 and TRBJ2-5, with 9 bases identical to TRBD1. The CDR3 contains 17 residues. J lost 1 base, V lost 0 bases, and 9 bases had no gene match. The germline gives CDR1 GTSNPN, CDR2 SVGIG (reference sequence). The CDR3 nucleotides read TGTGCCTGGAGTGTAATGGGACAGGGTATTTTCCAAGAGACCCAGTACTTC. It codes for CAWSVMGQGIFQETQYF.

This sequence joins TRBV7-2 and TRBJ1-4, with 9 bases lining up with TRBD1. The CDR3 length is 16 residues. CDR1 and CDR2 (germline): SGHTA, FQGNSA. J lost 5 bases, V lost 8 bases, and 12 bases had no gene match. CDR3 sequence: CASAVYAGTGNEKLFF. DNA of the CDR3: TGTGCCAGCGCCGTTTATGCCGGGACAGGGAATGAAAAACTGTTTTTT. The variable domain in full, completed from reference TRBV7-2 and TRBJ1-4, reads GAGVSQSPSNKVTEKGKDVELRCDPISGHTALYWYRQSLGQGLEFLIYFQGNSAPDKSGLPSDRFSAERTGGSVSTLTIQRTQQEDSAVYLCASAVYAGTGNEKLFFGSGTQLSVL.

The V gene is TRBV18, the J gene TRBJ2-7; TRBD1 agrees at 9 bases. The germline V gene encodes CDR1 KGHSH and CDR2 LQKENI. Trimming took 3 bases from V and 3 from J; bases not matched to a gene: 3. This CDR3 is 14 amino acids long. The CDR3: CASSPGQGHYEQYF. Here the CDR3 DNA reads TGTGCCAGCTCACCGGGACAGGGACACTACGAGCAGTACTTC.

Worth noting for this clone: This CDR3 is also generated by other DNA sequences in the sample. The CDR3 region is CASSPERDEKLFF. The CDR3, as DNA: TGTGCCAGCAGTCCCGAGAGGGATGAAAAACTGTTTTTT. The V and J genes are TRBV5-6 and TRBJ1-4; D gene ambiguous. The V end lost 5 bases, the J end lost 6 bases, and 11 bases lay between the germline ends. CDR1 is SGHDT, CDR2 YYEEEE, per germline. This CDR3 region has 13 residues.

The chain uses TRBV6-6 and TRBJ2-7; TRBD1 matches at 12 bases. V lost 2 bases to trimming and J lost 9 bases; unmatched junction nucleotides: 11. Germline V gene lookup returns CDR1 MNHNY and CDR2 SVGAGI (reference sequence). This CDR3 contains 16 residues. This chain's CDR3 is CASSYGVGTGGARQYF. In DNA form, the CDR3 reads TGTGCCAGCAGTTACGGGGTGGGGACAGGGGGCGCCAGGCAGTACTTC.

The rearrangement uses TRBV28 and TRBJ2-5, with D possibly TRBD2 on 6 matching bases. Germline CDR1 MDHEN, CDR2 SYDVKM. CDR3 length equals 16 residues. V lost 10 bases, J lost 3 bases, and 24 bases lay in between. CDR3 loop: CATASSSSVAKETQYF. CDR3 DNA: TGTGCCACCGCCTCATCCTCTAGCGTAGCCAAAGAGACCCAGTACTTC. Looking up the rest from reference TRBV28 and TRBJ2-5 gives the full variable domain: DVKVTQSSRYLVKRTGEKVFLECVQDMDHENMFWYRQDPGLGLRLIYFSYDVKMKEKGDIPEGYSVSREKKERFSLILESASTNQTSMYLCATASSSSVAKETQYFGPGTRLLVL.

This clone was detected once. The chain employs TRBV7-3 and TRBJ1-2; 7 bases line up with TRBD1. Per the germline V gene, CDR1 is SGHTA and CDR2 is FQGTGA. The V and J ends lost 0 bases and 8 bases, in that order; junction bases with no gene match: 9. The CDR3 has 15 residues. In nucleotides, the CDR3 is TGTGCCAGCAGCTTAACGACAGGGAAGCCGGAAGGCTACACCTTC. The encoded protein is CASSLTTGKPEGYTF.

This clone has only a few counts. This rearrangement joins TRBV12-3 or TRBV12-4 to TRBJ1-1; D gene unclear. The CDR3 contains 13 residues. Trimming removed 6 bases from V and 4 bases from J, with 12 bases in between. The DNA for the CDR3 is TGTGCCAGCAGGGTGGCGGCTCTCACTGAAGCTTTCTTT. Translation gives CASRVAALTEAFF.

The chain couples TRBV5-4 to TRBJ1-1, with TRBD1 matching 7 bases. Germline loops: CDR1 SGHNT, CDR2 YYREEE (reference sequence). This CDR3 is built from 15 residues. V dropped 3 bases and J dropped 0; count of bases not matched to a gene: 5. The CDR3: CASSWRGQLNTEAFF. The CDR3 nucleotides read TGTGCCAGCAGCTGGAGGGGACAGTTGAACACTGAAGCTTTCTTT. The variable domain in full, completed from reference TRBV5-4 and TRBJ1-1, reads ETGVTQSPTHLIKTRGQQVTLRCSSQSGHNTVSWYQQALGQGPQFIFQYYREEENGRGNFPPRFSGLQFPNYSSELNVNALELDDSALYLCASSWRGQLNTEAFFGQGTRLTVV.